Listed here is a single T cell receptor (beta chain). This clonotype is large (0.1 to 1%). Its recognized antigen is unknown. Base qualities are missing; no much larger clone stands one base away. This entry belongs to a study of immune characterization of retroperitoneal liposarcoma (dated by TCRdb to about 2019). Library creation used PCR. This sample was sequenced with a NextSeq 500. TCRdb cleaned the public reads at Q25 with fastp, built clones with MiXCR and kept in-frame beta chains. Identical CDR3 protein sequences are pooled into one entry, listed with their most common genes and DNA. Present in this sample are about 10,000 distinct CDR3 sequences, roughly 26% of which were seen just once. In total, the top ten clones hold roughly 8.5% of the sample. As encoded in the germline V gene, CDR1 is MNHNS while CDR2 is SASEGT. Trimming costs V 5 bases and J 1 base, and their ends lie 20 bases apart. The CDR3 numbers 17 residues from cysteine through phenylalanine. Only the CDR3 DNA stays, 51 bases, in frame from base 1.

The rearranged chain carries TRBV6-1 and TRBJ2-5; the D gene is perhaps TRBD2, on 6 matching bases. Sequencing was carried out using tumor tissue. The clonotype comes from a female donor with retroperitoneal liposarcoma. CDR3 reads: CASSLDGGALSQETQYF. The bases read TGTGCCAGCAGTCTGGATGGAGGGGCCCTCTCCCAAGAGACCCAGTACTTC.